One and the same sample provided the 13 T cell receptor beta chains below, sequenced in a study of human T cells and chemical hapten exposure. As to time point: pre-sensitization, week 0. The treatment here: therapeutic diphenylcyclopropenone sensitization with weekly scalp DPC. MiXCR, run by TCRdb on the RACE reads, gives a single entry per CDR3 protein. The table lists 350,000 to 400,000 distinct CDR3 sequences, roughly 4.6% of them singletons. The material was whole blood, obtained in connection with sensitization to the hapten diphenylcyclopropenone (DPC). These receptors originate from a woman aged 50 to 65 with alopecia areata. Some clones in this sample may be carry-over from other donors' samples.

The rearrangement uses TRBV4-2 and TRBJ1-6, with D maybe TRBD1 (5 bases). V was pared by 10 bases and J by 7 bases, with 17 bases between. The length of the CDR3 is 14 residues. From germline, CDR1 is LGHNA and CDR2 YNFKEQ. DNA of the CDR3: TGTGCCACTGGGACCGAAACTATGAATTCACCCCTCCACTTT. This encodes CATGTETMNSPLHF.

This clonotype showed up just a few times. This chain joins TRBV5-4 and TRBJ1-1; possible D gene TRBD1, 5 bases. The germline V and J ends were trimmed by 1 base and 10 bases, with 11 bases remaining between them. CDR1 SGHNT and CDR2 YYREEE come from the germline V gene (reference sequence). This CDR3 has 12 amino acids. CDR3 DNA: TGTGCCAGCAGCTTGCGAGGGGCCGGAGCTTTCTTT. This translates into CASSLRGAGAFF.

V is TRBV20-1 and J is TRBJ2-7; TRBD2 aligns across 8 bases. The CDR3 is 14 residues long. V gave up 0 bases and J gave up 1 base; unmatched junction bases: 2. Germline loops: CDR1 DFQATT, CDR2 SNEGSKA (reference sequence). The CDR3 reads CSARDRLASYEQYF. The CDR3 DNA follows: TGCAGTGCTAGAGATCGACTAGCGTCCTACGAGCAGTACTTC.

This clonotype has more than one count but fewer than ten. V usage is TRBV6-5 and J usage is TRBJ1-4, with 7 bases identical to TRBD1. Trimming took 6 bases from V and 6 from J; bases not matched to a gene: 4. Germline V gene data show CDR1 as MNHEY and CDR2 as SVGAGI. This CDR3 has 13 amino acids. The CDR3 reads CASRRQGHEKLFF. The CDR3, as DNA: TGTGCCAGCAGGCGACAGGGACATGAAAAACTGTTTTTT.

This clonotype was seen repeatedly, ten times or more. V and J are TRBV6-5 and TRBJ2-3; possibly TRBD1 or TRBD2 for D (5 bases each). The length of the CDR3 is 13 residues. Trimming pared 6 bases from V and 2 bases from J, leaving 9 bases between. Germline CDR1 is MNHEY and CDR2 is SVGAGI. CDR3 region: CASRTGTTDTQYF. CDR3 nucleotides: TGTGCCAGCAGAACGGGGACCACAGATACGCAGTATTTT.

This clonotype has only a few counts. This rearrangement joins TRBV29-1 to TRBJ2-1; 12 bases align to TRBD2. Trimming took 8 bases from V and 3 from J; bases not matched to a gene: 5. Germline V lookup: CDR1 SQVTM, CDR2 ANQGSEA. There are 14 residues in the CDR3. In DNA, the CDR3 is TGCAGCTCAAGGACTAGCGGGGACTACAATGAGCAGTTCTTC. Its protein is CSSRTSGDYNEQFF.

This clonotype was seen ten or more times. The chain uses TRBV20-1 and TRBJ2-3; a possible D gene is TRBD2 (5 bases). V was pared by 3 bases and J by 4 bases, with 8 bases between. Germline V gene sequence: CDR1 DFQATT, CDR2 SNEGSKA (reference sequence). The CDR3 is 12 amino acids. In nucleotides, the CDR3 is TGCAGTGCTAGCGGGAACGCAGATACGCAGTATTTT. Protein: CSASGNADTQYF.

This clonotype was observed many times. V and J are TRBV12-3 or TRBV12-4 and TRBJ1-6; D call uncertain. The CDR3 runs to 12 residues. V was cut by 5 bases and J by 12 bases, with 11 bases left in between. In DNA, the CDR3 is TGTGCCAGCAGTCCCCTGGACCTACCCCTCCACTTT. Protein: CASSPLDLPLHF.

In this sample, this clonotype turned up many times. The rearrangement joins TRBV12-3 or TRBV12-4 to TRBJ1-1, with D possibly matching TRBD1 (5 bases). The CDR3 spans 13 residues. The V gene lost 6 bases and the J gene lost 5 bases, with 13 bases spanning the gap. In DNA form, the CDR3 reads TGTGCCAGCAGCAAAGGGGTAGGGACTGAAGCTTTCTTT. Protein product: CASSKGVGTEAFF.

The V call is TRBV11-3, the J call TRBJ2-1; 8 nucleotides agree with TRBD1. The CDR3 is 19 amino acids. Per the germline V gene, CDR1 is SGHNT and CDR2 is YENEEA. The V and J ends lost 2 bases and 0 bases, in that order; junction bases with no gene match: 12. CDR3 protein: CASSLKGQGATPSYNEQFF. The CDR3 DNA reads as TGTGCCAGCAGCTTAAAAGGTCAGGGGGCTACCCCCTCCTACAATGAGCAGTTCTTC.

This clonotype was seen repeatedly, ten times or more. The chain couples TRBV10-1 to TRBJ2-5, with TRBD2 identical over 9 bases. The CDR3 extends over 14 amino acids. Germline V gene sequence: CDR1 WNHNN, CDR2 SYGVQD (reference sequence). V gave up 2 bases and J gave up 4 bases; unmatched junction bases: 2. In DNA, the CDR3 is TGCGCCAGCAGTGAGGATAGCGGGGGAGAGACCCAGTACTTC. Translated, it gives CASSEDSGGETQYF.

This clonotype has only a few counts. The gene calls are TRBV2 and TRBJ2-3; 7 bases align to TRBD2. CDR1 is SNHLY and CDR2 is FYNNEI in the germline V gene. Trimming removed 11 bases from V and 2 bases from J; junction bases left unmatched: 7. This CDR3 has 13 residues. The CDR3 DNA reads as TGTGCCGCTCCGGGGGGATTCACAGATACGCAGTATTTT. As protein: CAAPGGFTDTQYF.

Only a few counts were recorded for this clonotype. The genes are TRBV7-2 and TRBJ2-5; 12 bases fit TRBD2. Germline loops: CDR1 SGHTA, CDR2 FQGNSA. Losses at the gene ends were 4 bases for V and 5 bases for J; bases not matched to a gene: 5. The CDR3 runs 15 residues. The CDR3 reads CASSSTSGGTETQYF. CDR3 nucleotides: TGTGCCAGCAGCTCCACTAGCGGGGGGACGGAGACCCAGTACTTC.